This T cell receptor (beta chain) was recovered during a study of T cells in Graves' hyperthyroidism and ophthalmopathy. The diagnostic basis comprised clinical symptoms, serum thyroxine and TRAb, thyroid ultrasound and orbital computed tomography. PBMCs were derived from under 13 ml fresh peripheral blood. V was pared by 3 bases and J by 5 bases, with 17 bases of the junction left unmatched. The CDR3 length is 17 residues. Per germline, CDR1 DFQATT and CDR2 SNEGSKA (reference sequence). This clonotype was picked up many times. Antigen unknown. What was amplified from RNA transcripts were TCR beta CDR3 regions. HTBI primers were used for first-round RT-PCR of the TCR CDR3. TCRdb called the multiplex PCR reads again in MiXCR, with one record for every CDR3 protein. The table lists about 400,000 distinct CDR3 sequences, 13% to 15% of them singletons, with roughly 19% in the top ten. Findings of the study overall: Model predictions of ophthalmopathy came a median around 6.5 months before onset. Most clonotypes expanded in the thyroid (above 0.001) were also present in blood.

This chain connects TRBV20-1 to TRBJ2-7; 9 bases agree with TRBD1. This receptor was taken from a woman aged 60 to 75 with Graves' ophthalmopathy. What was sequenced was blood. The CDR3 DNA reads TGCAGTGCTAGGGGGATGCTAGGACAGGGGATAGGTCACGAGCAGTACTTC. The encoded protein is CSARGMLGQGIGHEQYF.